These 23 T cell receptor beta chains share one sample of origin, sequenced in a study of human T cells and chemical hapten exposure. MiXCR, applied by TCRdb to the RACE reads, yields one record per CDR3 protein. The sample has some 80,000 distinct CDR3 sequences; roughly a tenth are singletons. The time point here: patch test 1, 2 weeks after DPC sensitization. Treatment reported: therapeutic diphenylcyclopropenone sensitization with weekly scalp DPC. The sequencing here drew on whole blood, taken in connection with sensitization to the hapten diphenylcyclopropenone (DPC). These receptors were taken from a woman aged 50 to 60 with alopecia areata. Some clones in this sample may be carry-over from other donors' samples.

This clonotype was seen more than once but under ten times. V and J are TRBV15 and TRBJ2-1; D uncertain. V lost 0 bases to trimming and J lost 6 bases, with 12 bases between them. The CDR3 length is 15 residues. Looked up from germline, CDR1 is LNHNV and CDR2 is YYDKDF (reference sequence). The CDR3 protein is CATSREAHSTNEQFF. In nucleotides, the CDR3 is TGTGCCACCAGCAGAGAGGCACATTCAACCAATGAGCAGTTCTTC.

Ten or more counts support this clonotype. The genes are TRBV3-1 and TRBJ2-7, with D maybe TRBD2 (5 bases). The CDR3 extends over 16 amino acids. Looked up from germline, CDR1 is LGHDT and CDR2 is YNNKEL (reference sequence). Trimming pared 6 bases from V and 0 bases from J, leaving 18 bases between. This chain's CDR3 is CASSSDLITSSYEQYF. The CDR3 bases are TGTGCCAGCAGTTCGGACTTGATAACGAGCTCCTACGAGCAGTACTTC.

The DNA of the CDR3 is TGTGCCAGCAGTTACCCAGTCCGGGAGCTTCAAGAGACCCAGTACTTC. This gives the protein CASSYPVRELQETQYF. The chain uses TRBV28 and TRBJ2-5, with D tentatively TRBD2 (6 bases). Trimming shortened V by 4 bases and J by 2 bases, and 17 bases separated the two germline ends. Germline V lookup: CDR1 MDHEN, CDR2 SYDVKM. The CDR3 has 16 residues. Based on the CDR3 plus reference TRBV28 and TRBJ2-5, the full variable domain is DVKVTQSSRYLVKRTGEKVFLECVQDMDHENMFWYRQDPGLGLRLIYFSYDVKMKEKGDIPEGYSVSREKKERFSLILESASTNQTSMYLCASSYPVRELQETQYFGPGTRLLVL.

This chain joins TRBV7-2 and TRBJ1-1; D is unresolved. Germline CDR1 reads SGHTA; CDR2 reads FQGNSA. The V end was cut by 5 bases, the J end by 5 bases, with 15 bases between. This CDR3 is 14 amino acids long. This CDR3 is CASSPSAGVTEAFF. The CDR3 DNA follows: TGTGCCAGCAGCCCGTCGGCGGGCGTGACTGAAGCTTTCTTT.

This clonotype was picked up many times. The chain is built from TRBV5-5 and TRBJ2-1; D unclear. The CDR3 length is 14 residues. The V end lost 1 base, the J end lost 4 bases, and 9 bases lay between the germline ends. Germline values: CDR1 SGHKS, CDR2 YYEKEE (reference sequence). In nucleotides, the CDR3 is TGTGCCAGCAGCTTGTTTCTAGAATACAATGAGCAGTTCTTC. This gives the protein CASSLFLEYNEQFF.

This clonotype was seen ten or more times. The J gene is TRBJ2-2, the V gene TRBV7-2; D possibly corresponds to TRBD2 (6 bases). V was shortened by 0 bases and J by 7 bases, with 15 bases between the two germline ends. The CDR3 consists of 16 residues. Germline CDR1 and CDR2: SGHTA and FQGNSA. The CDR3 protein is CASSLATFQGLGELFF. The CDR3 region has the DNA TGTGCCAGCAGCTTAGCAACATTTCAGGGACTCGGGGAGCTGTTTTTT.

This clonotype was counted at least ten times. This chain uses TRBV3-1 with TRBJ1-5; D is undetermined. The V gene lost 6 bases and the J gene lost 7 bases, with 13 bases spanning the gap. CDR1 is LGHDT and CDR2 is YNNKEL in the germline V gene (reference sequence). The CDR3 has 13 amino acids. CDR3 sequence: CASSPGLSQPQHF. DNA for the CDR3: TGTGCCAGCAGTCCGGGCCTCTCCCAGCCCCAGCATTTT.

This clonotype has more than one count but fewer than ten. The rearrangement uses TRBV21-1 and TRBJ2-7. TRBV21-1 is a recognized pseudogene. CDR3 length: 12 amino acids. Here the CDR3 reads CASSSDLWEQYF. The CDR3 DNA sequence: TGTGCCAGCAGCTCTGACTTGTGGGAGCAGTACTTC.

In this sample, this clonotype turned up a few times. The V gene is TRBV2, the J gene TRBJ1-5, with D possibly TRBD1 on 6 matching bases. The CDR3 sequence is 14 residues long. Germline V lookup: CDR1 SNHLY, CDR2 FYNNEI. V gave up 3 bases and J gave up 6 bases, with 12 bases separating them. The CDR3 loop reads CASSDRGGSQPQHF. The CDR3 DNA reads TGTGCCAGCAGTGACAGGGGAGGATCTCAGCCCCAGCATTTT.

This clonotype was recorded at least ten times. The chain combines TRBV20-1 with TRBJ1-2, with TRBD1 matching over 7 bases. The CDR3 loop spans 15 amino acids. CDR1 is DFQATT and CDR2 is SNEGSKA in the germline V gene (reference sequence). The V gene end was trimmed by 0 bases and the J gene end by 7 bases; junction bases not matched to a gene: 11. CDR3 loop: CSARDQGGQKPGYTF. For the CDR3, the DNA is TGCAGTGCTAGAGATCAAGGGGGACAGAAGCCTGGCTACACCTTC.

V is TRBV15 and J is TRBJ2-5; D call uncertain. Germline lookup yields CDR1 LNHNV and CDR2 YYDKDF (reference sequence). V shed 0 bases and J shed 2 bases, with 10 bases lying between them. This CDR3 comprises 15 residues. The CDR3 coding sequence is TGTGCCACCAGCAGAGATAGGAGACCACAAGAGACCCAGTACTTC. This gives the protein CATSRDRRPQETQYF.

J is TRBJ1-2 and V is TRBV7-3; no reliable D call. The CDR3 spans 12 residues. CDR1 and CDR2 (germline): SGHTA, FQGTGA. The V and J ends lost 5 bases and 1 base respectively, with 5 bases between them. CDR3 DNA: TGTGCCAGCAGCCCCCGTAACTATGGCTACACCTTC. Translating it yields CASSPRNYGYTF.

In DNA, the CDR3 is TGCGCCAGCAGCTTGGTTTCTAGCGGTCTTCTAGGGGAGACCCAGTACTTC. Its translation: CASSLVSSGLLGETQYF. V usage is TRBV5-1 and J usage is TRBJ2-5; TRBD2 matches at 7 bases. The V segment lost 0 bases and the J segment 5 bases; nucleotides outside the gene matches: 13. The CDR3 spans 17 residues. CDR1 and CDR2 from the germline V gene are SGHRS and YFSETQ.

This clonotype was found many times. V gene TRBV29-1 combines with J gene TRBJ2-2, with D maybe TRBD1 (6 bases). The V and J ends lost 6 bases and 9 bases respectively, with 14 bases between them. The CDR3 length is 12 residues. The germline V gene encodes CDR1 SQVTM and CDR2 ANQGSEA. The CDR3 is CSVGWGQRELFF. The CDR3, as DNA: TGCAGCGTGGGGTGGGGACAACGGGAGCTGTTTTTT.

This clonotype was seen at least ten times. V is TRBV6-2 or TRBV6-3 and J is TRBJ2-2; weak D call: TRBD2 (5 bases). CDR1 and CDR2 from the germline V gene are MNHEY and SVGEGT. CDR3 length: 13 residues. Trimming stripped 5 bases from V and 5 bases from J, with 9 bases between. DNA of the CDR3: TGTGCCAGCAGTCGGGGTCAAACCGGGGAGCTGTTTTTT. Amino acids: CASSRGQTGELFF.

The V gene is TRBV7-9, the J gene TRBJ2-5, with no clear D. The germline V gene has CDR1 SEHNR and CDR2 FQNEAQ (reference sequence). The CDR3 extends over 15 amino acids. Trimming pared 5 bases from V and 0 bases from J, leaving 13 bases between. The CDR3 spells CASSPKGSNQETQYF. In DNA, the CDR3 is TGTGCCAGCAGCCCGAAAGGTAGCAACCAAGAGACCCAGTACTTC.

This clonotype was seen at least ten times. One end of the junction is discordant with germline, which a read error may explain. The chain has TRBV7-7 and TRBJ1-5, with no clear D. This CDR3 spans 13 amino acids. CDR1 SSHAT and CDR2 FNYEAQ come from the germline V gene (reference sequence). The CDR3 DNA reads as TGTGCTAGCAGCCCCCGCGGGGTATGGCCCCAGCATTTT. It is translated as CASSPRGVWPQHF.

In DNA, the CDR3 is TGTGCCATCAGTCAGCAGTCCGCCTACGAGCAGTACTTC. Its translation is CAISQQSAYEQYF. J is TRBJ2-7 and V is TRBV10-3; D gene ambiguous. The CDR3 spans 13 residues. From germline, CDR1 is ENHRY and CDR2 SYGVKD. Deletions cut 5 bases from V and 2 bases from J, with 10 bases between.

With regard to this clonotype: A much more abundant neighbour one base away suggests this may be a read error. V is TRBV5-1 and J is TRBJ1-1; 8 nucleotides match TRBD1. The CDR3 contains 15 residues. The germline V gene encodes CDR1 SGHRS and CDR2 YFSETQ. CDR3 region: CVSSQSRGRGTEAFF. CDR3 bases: TGCGTCAGCAGCCAATCCAGGGGGCGAGGAACTGAAGCTTTCTTT.

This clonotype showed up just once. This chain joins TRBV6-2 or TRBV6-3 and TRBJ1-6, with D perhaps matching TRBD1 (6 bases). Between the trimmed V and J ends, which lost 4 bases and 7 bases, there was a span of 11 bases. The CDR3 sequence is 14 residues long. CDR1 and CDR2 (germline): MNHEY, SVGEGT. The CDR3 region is CASSSGAGNSPLHF. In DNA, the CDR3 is TGTGCCAGCAGTTCAGGGGCTGGCAATTCACCCCTCCACTTT.

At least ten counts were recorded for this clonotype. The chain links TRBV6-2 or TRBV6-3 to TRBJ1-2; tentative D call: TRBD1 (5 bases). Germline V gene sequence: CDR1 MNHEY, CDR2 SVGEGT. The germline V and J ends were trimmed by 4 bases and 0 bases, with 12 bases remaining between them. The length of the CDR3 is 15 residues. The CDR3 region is CASSSTGVPNYGYTF. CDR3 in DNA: TGTGCCAGCAGTTCCACAGGAGTTCCTAACTATGGCTACACCTTC.

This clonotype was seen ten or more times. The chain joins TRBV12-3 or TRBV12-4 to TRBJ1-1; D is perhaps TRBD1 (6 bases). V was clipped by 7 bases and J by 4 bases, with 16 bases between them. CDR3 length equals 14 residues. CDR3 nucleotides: TGTGCCAGCAAGCGTTCGGGGGGCGGCACTGAAGCTTTCTTT. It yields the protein CASKRSGGGTEAFF.

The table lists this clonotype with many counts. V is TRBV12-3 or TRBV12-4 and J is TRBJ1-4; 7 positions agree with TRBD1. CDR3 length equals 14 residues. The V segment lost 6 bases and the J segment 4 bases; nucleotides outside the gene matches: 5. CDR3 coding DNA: TGTGCCAGCAGCGGGACAGCCTATAATGAAAAACTGTTTTTT. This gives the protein CASSGTAYNEKLFF.